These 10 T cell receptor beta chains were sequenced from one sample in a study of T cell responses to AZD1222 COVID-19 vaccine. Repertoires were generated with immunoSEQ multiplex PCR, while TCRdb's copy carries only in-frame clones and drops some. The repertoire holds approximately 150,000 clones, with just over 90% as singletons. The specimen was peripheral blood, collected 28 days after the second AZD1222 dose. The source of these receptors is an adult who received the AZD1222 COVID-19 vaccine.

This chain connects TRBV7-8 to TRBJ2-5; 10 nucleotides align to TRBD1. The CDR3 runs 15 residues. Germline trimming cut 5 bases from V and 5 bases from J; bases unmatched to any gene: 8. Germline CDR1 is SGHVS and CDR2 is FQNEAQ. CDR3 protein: CASSTDRGLVETQYF. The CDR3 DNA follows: TGTGCCAGCAGCACCGACAGGGGGCTCGTTGAGACCCAGTACTTC.

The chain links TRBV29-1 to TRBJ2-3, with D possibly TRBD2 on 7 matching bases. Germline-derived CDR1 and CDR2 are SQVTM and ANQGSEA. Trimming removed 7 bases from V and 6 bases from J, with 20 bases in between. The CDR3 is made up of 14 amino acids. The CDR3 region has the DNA TGCAGCGCCCAGAGGCGGGGGCGCGGGGATACGCAGTATTTT. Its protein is CSAQRRGRGDTQYF.

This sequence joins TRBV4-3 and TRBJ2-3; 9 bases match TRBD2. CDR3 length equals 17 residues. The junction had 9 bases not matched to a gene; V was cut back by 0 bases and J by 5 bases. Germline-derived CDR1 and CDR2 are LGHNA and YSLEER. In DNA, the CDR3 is TGCGCCAGCAGCCAAGATTGGGCGGGGGGGCATCAAGATACGCAGTATTTT. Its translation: CASSQDWAGGHQDTQYF.

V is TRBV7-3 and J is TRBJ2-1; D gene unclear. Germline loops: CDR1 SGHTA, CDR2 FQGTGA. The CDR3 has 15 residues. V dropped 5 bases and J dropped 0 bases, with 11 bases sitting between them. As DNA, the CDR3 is TGTGCCAGCAGCCCAACTTTGAGCTCCTACAATGAGCAGTTCTTC. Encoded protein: CASSPTLSSYNEQFF.

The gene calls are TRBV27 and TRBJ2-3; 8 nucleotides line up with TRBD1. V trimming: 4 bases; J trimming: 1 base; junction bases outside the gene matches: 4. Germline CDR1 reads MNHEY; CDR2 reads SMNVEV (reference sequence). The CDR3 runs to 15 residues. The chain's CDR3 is CASSWTGYGTDTQYF. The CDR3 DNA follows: TGTGCCAGCAGTTGGACAGGGTACGGCACAGATACGCAGTATTTT.

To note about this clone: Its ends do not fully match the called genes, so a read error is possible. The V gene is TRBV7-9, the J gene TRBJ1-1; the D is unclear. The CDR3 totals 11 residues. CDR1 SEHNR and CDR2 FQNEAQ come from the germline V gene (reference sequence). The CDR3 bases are TGTGCCAGCAGCTTAGACGGGCCCAAAATATTT. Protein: CASSLDGPKIF.

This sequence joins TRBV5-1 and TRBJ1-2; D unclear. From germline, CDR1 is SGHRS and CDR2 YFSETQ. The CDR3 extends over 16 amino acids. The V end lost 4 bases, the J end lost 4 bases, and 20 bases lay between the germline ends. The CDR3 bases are TGCGCCAGCAGCACCATCGGCATGAGCCCACTCTATGGCTACACCTTC. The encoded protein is CASSTIGMSPLYGYTF. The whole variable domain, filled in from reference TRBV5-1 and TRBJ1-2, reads KAGVTQTPRYLIKTRGQQVTLSCSPISGHRSVSWYQQTPGQGLQFLFEYFSETQRNKGNFPGRFSGRQFSNSRSEMNVSTLELGDSALYLCASSTIGMSPLYGYTFGSGTRLTVV.

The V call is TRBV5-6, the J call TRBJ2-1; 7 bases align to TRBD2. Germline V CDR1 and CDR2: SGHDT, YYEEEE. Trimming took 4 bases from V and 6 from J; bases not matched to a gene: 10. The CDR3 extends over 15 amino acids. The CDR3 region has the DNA TGTGCCAGCAGCCCCACTGGGGGGGAGCTCAATGAGCAGTTCTTC. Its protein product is CASSPTGGELNEQFF.

Here the CDR3 DNA reads TGCGCCAGCAGCCAACTAAGGACGGCTGGCTCTGGAAACACCATATATTTT. Its translation is CASSQLRTAGSGNTIYF. The chain carries TRBV4-1 and TRBJ1-3; D is unresolved. Germline V gene sequence: CDR1 MGHRA, CDR2 YSYEKL. The V end lost 2 bases, the J end lost 0 bases, and 14 bases lay between the germline ends. The CDR3 is 17 residues long.

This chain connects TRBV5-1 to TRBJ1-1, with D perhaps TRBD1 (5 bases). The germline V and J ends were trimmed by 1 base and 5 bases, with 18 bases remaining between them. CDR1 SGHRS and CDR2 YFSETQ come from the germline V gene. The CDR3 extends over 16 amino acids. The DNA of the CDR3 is TGCGCCAGCAGCTTGCCCTCGGGGGATAGGGCGACTGAAGCTTTCTTT. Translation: CASSLPSGDRATEAFF.